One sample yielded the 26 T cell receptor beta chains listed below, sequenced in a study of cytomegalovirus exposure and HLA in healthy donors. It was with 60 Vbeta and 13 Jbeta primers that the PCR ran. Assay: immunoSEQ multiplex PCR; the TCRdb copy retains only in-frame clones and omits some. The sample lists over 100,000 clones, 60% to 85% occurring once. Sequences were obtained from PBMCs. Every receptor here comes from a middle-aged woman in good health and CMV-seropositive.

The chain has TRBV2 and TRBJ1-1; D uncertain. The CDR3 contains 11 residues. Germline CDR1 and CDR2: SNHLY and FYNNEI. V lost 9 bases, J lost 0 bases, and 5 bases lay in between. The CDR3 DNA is TGTGCCAGGAGGCTGAACACTGAAGCTTTCTTT. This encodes CARRLNTEAFF.

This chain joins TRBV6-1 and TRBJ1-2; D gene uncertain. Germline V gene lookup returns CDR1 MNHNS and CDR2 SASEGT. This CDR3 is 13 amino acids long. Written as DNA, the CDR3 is TGTGCTAGCGTGGAGACCCCTAACTATGGCTACACCTTC. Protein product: CASVETPNYGYTF.

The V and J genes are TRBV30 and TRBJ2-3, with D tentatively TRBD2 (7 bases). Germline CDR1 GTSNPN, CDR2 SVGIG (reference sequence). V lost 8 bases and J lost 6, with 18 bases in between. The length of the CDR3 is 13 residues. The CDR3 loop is CANGGPGADTQYF. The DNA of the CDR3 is TGTGCCAACGGGGGGCCGGGGGCCGATACGCAGTATTTT.

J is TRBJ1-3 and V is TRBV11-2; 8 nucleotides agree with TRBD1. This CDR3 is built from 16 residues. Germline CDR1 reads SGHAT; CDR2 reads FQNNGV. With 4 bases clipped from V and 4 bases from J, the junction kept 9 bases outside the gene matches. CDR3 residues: CASSSYRGLRGNTIYF. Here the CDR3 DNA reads TGTGCCAGCAGCTCCTACAGGGGGTTAAGGGGAAACACCATATATTTT.

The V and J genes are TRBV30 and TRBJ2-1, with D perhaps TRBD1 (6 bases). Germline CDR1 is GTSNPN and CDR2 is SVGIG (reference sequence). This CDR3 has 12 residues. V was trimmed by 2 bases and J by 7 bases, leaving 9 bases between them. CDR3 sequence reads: CAWSQQGNEQFF. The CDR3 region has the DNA TGTGCCTGGAGTCAACAGGGTAATGAGCAGTTCTTC.

The CDR3 region is CASSQRTGGDSPLHF. The CDR3 DNA follows: TGTGCCAGCAGCCAACGCACAGGGGGGGATTCACCCCTCCACTTT. This chain joins TRBV4-2 and TRBJ1-6, with TRBD1 matching over 8 bases. Per the germline V gene, CDR1 is LGHNA and CDR2 is YNFKEQ. This CDR3 is built from 15 residues. V shed 2 bases and J 8 bases; nucleotides not matched to a gene: 5.

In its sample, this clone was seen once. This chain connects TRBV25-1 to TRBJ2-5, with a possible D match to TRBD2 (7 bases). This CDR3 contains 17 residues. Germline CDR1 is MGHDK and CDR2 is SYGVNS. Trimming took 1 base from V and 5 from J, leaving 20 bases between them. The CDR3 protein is CASSEWGGGVGAETQYF. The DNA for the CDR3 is TGTGCCAGCAGTGAATGGGGGGGCGGGGTTGGGGCCGAGACCCAGTACTTC.

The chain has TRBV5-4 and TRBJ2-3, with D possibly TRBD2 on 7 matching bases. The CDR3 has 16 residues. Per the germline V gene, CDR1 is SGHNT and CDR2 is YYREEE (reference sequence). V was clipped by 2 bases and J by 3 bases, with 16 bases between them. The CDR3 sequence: CASSLGGRGATDTQYF. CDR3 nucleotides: TGTGCCAGCAGCTTAGGGGGTCGGGGGGCAACAGATACGCAGTATTTT.

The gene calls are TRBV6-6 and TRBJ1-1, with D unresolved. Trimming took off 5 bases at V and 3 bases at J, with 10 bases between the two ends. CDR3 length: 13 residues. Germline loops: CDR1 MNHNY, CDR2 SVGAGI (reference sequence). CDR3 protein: CASSRLSHTEAFF. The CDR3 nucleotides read TGTGCCAGCAGTCGACTCAGTCACACTGAAGCTTTCTTT.

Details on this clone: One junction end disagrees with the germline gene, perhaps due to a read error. CDR3 sequence: CASSLAGSGTGELFF. The CDR3 DNA is TGCGCCAGCAGTTTGGCGGGGTCGGGCACCGGGGAGCTGTTTTTT. This rearrangement joins TRBV5-1 to TRBJ2-2, with TRBD2 as a possible D gene (6 bases). The CDR3 has 15 amino acids. The germline CDR1 and CDR2 sequences are SGHRS and YFSETQ. Complete variable domain (other parts from reference TRBV5-1 and TRBJ2-2): KAGVTQTPRYLIKTRGQQVTLSCSPISGHRSVSWYQQTPGQGLQFLFEYFSETQRNKGNFPGRFSGRQFSNSRSEMNVSTLELGDSALYLCASSLAGSGTGELFFGEGSRLTVL.

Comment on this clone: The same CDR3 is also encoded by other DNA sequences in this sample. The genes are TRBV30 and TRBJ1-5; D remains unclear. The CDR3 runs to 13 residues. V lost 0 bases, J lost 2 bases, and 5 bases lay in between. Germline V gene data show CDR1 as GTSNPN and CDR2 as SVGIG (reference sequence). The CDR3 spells CAWSVQGNQPQHF. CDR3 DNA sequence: TGTGCCTGGAGTGTACAAGGCAATCAGCCCCAGCATTTT.

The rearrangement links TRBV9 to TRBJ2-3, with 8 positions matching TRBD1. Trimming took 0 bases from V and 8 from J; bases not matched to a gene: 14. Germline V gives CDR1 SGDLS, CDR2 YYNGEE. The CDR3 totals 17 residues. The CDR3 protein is CASSVGTRGTGGGTQYF. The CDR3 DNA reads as TGTGCCAGCAGCGTAGGAACGAGGGGGACAGGAGGAGGTACGCAGTATTTT.

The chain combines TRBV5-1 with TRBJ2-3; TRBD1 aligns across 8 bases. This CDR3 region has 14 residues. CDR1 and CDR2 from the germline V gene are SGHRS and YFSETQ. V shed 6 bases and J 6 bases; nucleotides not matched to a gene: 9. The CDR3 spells CASNDRGPADTQYF. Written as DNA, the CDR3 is TGCGCCAGCAACGACAGGGGCCCTGCCGATACGCAGTATTTT.

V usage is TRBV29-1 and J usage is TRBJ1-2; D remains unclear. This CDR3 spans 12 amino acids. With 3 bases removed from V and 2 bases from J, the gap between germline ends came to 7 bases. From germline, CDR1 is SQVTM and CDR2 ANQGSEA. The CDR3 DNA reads TGCAGCGTTGATGAGGGAAACTATGGCTACACCTTC. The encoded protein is CSVDEGNYGYTF.

The CDR3 here is CASSPTGASLDSPLHF. In DNA form, the CDR3 reads TGTGCCAGCAGCCCTACAGGGGCCTCGCTGGATTCACCCCTCCACTTT. The gene calls are TRBV14 and TRBJ1-6, with TRBD1 matching over 7 bases. Germline CDR1 is SGHDN and CDR2 is FVKESK. This CDR3 region has 16 residues. V trimming: 4 bases; J trimming: 8 bases; junction bases outside the gene matches: 11.

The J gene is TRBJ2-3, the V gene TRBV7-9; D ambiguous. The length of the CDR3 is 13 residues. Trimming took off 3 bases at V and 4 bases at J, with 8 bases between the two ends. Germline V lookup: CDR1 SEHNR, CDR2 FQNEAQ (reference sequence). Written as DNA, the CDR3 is TGTGCCAGCAGCTTGGCGGCAGCAGATACGCAGTATTTT. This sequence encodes CASSLAAADTQYF.

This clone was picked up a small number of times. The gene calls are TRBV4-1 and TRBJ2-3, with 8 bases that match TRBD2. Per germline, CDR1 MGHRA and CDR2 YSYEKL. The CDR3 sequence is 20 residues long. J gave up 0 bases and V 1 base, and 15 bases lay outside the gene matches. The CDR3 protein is CASSQGLPPGGPSSTDTQYF. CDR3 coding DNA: TGCGCCAGCAGCCAAGGGCTACCCCCGGGGGGGCCCTCTAGCACAGATACGCAGTATTTT.

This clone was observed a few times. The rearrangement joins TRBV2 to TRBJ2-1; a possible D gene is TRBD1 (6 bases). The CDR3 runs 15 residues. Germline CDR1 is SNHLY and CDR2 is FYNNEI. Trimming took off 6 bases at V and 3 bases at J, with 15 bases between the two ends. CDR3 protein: CASSDRQANYNEQFF. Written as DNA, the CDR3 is TGTGCCAGCAGCGATAGACAGGCGAACTACAATGAGCAGTTCTTC.

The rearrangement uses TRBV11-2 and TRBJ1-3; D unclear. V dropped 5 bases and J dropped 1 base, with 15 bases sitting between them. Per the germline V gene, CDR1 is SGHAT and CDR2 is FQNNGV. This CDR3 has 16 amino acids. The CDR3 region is CASSPLPGNSGNTIYF. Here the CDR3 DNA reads TGTGCCAGCAGCCCCCTGCCGGGTAATTCTGGAAACACCATATATTTT.

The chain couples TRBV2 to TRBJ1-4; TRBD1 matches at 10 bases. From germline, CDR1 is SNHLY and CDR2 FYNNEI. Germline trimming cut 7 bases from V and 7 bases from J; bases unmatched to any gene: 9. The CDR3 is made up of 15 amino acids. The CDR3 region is CASKGQGLGGEKLFF. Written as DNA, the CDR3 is TGTGCCAGCAAGGGACAGGGGCTAGGCGGTGAAAAACTGTTTTTT.

The DNA of the CDR3 is TGTGCCAGCAGCTCGGGACAGGGAACGGGCACCGGGGAGCTGTTTTTT. Protein product: CASSSGQGTGTGELFF. V usage is TRBV7-6 and J usage is TRBJ2-2; TRBD1 aligns across 9 bases. Germline V gene lookup returns CDR1 SGHVS and CDR2 FNYEAQ. J lost 4 bases, V lost 4 bases, and 7 bases had no gene match. This CDR3 region has 16 residues.

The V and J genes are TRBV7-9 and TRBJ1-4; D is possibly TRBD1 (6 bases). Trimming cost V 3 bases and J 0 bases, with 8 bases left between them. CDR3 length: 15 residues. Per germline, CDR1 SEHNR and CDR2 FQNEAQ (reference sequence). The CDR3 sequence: CASSLDSATNEKLFF. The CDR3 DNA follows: TGTGCCAGCAGCTTGGACAGTGCAACTAATGAAAAACTGTTTTTT.

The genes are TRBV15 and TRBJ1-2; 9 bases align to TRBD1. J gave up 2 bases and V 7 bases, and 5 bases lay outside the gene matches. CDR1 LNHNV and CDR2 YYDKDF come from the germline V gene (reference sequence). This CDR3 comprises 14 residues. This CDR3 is CATTPGQGNYGYTF. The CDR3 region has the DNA TGTGCCACCACCCCGGGACAGGGAAACTATGGCTACACCTTC.

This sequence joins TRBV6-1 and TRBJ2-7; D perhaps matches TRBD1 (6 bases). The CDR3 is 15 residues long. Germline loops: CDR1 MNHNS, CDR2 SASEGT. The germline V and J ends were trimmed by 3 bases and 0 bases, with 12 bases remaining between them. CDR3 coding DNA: TGTGCCAGCAGTGACGAGAGACAGGACTCCTACGAGCAGTACTTC. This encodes CASSDERQDSYEQYF.

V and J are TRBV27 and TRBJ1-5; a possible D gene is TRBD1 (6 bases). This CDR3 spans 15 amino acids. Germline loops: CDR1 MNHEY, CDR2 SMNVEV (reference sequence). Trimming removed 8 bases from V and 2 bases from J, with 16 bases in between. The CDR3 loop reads CASRRAGAGNQPQHF. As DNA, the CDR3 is TGTGCCAGCCGTAGGGCGGGGGCGGGCAATCAGCCCCAGCATTTT.

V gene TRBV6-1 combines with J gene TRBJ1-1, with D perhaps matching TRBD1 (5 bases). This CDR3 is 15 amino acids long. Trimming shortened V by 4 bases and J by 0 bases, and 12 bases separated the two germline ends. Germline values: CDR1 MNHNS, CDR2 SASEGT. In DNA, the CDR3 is TGTGCCAGCAGTGCACGACAGCTGGTGAACACTGAAGCTTTCTTT. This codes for CASSARQLVNTEAFF.